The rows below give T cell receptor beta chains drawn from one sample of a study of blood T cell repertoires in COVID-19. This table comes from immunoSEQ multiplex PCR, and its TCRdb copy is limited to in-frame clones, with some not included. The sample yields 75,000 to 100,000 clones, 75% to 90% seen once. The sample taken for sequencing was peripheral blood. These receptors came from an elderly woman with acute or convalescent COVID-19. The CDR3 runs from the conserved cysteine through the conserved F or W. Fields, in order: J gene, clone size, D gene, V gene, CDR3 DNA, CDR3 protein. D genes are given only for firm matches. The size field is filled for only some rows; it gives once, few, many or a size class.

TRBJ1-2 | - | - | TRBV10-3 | TGTGCCATCAGTGAACAGGGAAGAGGCTACACCTTC | CAISEQGRGYTF
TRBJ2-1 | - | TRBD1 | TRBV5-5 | TGTGCCAGCAGTTACACAGGGGCGAAGTACAATGAGCAGTTCTTC | CASSYTGAKYNEQFF
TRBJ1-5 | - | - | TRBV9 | TGTGCCAGCAGCGTAGAAGACAAGTATAGCAATCAGCCCCAGCATTTT | CASSVEDKYSNQPQHF
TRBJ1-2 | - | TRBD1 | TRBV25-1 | TGTGCCAGCAGACCGACCGGGACAGCGGGCGGCTACACCTTC | CASRPTGTAGGYTF
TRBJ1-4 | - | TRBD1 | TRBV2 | TGTGCCAGCAGTGTCAGCAGGGGGTTCGGGGAAAAACTGTTTTTT | CASSVSRGFGEKLFF
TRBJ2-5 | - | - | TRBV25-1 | TGTGCCAGCAGTGAGGCGAGGGGGAAAGAGACCCAGTACTTC | CASSEARGKETQYF
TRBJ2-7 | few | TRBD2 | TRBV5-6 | TGTGCCAGCAGCTTCAGCGGGGGAGCGAACGAGCAGTACTTC | CASSFSGGANEQYF
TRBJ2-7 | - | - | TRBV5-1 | TGCGCCAGCAGCTTGGTGGCAGGGAACTACGAGCAGTACTTC | CASSLVAGNYEQYF
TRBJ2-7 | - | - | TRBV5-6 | TGTGCCAGCAGCTTGTTGAGGCCCACAGGCTTCTACGAGCAGTACTTC | CASSLLRPTGFYEQYF
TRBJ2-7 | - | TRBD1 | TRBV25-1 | TGTGCCAGCAGTGAAAGGGACAGGGGAATCGAGCAGTACTTC | CASSERDRGIEQYF
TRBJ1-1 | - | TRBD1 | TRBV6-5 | TGTGCCAGCAGTCCCACGGACAGGGGGAACACTGAAGCTTTCTTT | CASSPTDRGNTEAFF
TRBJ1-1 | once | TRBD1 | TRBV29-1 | TGCAGCGTTCGACAGGGGAACACTGAAGCTTTCTTT | CSVRQGNTEAFF
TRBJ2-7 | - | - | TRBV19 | TGTGCCAGTAGTATGGGCAGGGGTACCTACGAGCAGTACTTC | CASSMGRGTYEQYF
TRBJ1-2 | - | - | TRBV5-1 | TGCGCCAGCAGCTTGGAAATCAGTTCCCTCTATGGCTACACCTTC | CASSLEISSLYGYTF
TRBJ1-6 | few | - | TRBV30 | TGTGCCTGGGGCCGAGGCGGGGTAAATTCACCCCTCCACTTT | CAWGRGGVNSPLHF
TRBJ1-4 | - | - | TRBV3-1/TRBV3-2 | TGTGCCAGCAGCCCAACGTGGACAGCCTTAATTGGAAAACTGTTTTTT | CASSPTWTALIGKLFF
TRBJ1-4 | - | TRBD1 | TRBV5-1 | TGCGCCAGCAGCCCCACGGGACAGGGGGTTAATGAAAAACTGTTTTTT | CASSPTGQGVNEKLFF
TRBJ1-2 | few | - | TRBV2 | TGTGCCAGCAGCAGGGGAAGTAACTATGGCTACACCTTC | CASSRGSNYGYTF
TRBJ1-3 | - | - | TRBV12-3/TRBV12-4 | TGTGCCAGCACCGTTTCAGGGAGAAACACCATATATTTT | CASTVSGRNTIYF
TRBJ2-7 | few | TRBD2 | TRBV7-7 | TGTGCTAGCAGCGCGGGACTAGCGGGGGCCTCCTACGAGCAGTACTTC | CASSAGLAGASYEQYF
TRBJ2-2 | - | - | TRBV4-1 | TGCGCCAGCAGCCAAGGGCAGGGTGCCAACACCGGGGAGCTGTTTTTT | CASSQGQGANTGELFF
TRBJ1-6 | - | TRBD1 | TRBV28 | TGTGCCAGCAAGTTGGACAGGGGTGGGTCACCCCTCCACTTT | CASKLDRGGSPLHF
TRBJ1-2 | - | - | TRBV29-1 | TGCAGCGTTCCGCCCTTGGGGACACCGCTTAACTATGGCTACACCTTC | CSVPPLGTPLNYGYTF
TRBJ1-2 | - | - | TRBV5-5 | TGTGCCAGCAGCTTGACGGACTATGGCTACACCTTC | CASSLTDYGYTF
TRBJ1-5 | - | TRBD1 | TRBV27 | TGTGCCAGCAGTCTAGGACAGGGGGCACAGCCCCAGCATTTT | CASSLGQGAQPQHF
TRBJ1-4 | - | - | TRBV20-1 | TGCAGTGCTAGCCGGGATGAAAAACTGTTTTTT | CSASRDEKLFF
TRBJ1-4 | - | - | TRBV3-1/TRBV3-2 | TGTGCCAGCAGCCCTAGGGGAGAAAAACTGTTTTTT | CASSPRGEKLFF
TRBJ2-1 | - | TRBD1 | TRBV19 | TGTGCCAGTAGCCATGTAGGGACAGGGATCAATGAGCAGTTCTTC | CASSHVGTGINEQFF
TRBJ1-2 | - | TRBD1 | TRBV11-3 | TGTGCCAGCAGCCTCCCGGGGACAGGGGGCGTATCTGGCTACACCTTC | CASSLPGTGGVSGYTF
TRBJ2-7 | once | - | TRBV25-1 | TGTGCCAGCAGTGACCGTCGACAGACCTACGAGCAGTACTTC | CASSDRRQTYEQYF
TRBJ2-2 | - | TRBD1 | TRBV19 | TGTGCCAGTAGTATAGAGAGGACAGGGAACACCGGGGAGCTGTTTTTT | CASSIERTGNTGELFF